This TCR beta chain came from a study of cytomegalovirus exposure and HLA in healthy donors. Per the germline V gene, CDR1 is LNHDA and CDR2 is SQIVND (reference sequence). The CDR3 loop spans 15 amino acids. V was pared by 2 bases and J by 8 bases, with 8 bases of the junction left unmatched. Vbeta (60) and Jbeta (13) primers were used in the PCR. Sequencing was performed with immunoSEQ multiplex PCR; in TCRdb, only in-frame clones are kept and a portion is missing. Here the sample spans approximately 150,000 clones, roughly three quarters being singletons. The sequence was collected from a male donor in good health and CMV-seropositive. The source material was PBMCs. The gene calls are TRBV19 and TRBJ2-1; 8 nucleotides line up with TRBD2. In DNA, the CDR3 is TGTGCCAGTAGTATAAACGGGGGGGGTATCGATGAGCAGTTCTTC. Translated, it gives CASSINGGGIDEQFF.